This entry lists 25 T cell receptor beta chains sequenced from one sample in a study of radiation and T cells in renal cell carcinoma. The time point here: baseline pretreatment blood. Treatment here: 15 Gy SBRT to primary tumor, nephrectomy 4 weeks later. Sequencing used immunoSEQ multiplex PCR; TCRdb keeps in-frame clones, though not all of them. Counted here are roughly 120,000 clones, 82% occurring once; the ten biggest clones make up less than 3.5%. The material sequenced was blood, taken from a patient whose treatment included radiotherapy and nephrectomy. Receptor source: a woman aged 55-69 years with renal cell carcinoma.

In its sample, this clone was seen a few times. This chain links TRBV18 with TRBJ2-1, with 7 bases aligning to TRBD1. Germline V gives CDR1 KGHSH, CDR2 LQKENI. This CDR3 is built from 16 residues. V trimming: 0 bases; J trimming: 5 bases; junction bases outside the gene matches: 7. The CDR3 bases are TGTGCCAGCTCACCACCTCGCGGTCAGGGGGACAATGAGCAGTTCTTC. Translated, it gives CASSPPRGQGDNEQFF.

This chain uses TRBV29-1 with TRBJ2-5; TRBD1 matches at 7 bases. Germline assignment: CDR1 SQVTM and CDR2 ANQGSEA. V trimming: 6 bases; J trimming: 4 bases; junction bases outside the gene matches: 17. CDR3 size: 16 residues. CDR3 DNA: TGCAGCGTCGACCTCGGGGCAGGGGGTGTTACAGAGACCCAGTACTTC. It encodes CSVDLGAGGVTETQYF.

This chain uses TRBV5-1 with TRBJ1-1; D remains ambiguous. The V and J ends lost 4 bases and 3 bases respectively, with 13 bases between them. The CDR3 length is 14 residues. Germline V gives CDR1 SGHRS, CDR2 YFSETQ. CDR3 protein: CASSPPLVDTEAFF. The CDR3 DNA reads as TGCGCCAGCAGCCCACCCCTAGTAGACACTGAAGCTTTCTTT.

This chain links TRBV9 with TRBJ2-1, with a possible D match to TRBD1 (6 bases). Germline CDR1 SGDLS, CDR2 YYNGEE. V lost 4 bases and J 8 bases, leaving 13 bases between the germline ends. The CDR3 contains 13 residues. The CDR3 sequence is CASSIGQSDEQFF. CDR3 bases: TGTGCCAGCAGCATAGGACAGTCCGATGAGCAGTTCTTC.

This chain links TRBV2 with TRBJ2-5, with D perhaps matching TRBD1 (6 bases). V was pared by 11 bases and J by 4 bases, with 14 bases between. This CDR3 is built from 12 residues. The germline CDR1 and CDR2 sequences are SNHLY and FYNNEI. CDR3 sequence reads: CAGGNAGETQYF. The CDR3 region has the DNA TGTGCCGGGGGCAATGCTGGAGAGACCCAGTACTTC.

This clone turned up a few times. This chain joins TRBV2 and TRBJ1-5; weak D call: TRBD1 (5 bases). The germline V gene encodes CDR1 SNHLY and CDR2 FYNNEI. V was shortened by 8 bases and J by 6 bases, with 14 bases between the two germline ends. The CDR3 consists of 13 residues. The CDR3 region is CASEWGSRQPQHF. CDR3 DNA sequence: TGTGCCAGCGAGTGGGGGAGTCGTCAGCCCCAGCATTTT.

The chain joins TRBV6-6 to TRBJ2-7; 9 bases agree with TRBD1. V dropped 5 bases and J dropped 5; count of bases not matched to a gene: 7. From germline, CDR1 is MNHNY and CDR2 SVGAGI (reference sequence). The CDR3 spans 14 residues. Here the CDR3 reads CASSPRWTGDEQYF. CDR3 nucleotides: TGTGCCAGCAGTCCACGATGGACAGGGGACGAGCAGTACTTC.

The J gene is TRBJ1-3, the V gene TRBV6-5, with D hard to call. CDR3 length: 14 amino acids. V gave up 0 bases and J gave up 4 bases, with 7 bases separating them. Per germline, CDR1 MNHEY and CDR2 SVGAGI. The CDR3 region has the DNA TGTGCCAGCAGTTACTCGAAAGGCGGAAACACCATATATTTT. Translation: CASSYSKGGNTIYF.

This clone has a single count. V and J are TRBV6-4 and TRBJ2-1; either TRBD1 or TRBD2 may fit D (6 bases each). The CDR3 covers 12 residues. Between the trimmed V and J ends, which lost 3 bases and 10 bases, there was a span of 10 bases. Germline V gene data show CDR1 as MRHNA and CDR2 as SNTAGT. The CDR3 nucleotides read TGTGCCAGCAGTGAGGGAGGACAGGAGCAGTTCTTC. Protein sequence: CASSEGGQEQFF.

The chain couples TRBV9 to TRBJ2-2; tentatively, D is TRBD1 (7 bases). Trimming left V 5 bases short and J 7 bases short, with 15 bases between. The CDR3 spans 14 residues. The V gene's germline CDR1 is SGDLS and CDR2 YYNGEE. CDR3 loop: CASSTRGEVGELFF. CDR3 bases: TGTGCCAGCAGTACCAGGGGGGAAGTCGGGGAGCTGTTTTTT.

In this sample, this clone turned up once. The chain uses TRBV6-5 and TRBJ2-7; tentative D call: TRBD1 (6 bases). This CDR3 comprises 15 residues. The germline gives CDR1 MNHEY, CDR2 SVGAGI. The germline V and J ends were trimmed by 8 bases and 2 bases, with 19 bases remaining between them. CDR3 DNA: TGTGCCAGCCATTCGACTCGACGACAGGCCTACGAGCAGTACTTC. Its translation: CASHSTRRQAYEQYF.

The CDR3: CASRGGGIPNQPQHF. CDR3 DNA sequence: TGTGCCAGCCGAGGGGGAGGGATCCCCAATCAGCCCCAGCATTTT. V is TRBV6-1 and J is TRBJ1-5; TRBD1 is a possible D gene (6 bases). This CDR3 has 15 residues. In germline, CDR1 is MNHNS, CDR2 SASEGT. Trimming shortened V by 8 bases and J by 3 bases, and 17 bases separated the two germline ends.

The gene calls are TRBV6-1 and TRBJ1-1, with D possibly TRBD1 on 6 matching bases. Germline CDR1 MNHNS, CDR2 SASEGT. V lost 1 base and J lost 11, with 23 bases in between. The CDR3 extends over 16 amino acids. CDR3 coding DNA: TGTGCCAGCAGTGAAGAAAAAACCAGGGGCTCAACGTTTGCTTTCTTT. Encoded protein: CASSEEKTRGSTFAFF.

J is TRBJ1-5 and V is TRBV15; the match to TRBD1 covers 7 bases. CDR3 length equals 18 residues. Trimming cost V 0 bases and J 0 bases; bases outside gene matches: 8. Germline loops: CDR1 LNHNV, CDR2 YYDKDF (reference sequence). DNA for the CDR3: TGTGCCACCAGCAGAGAGTTGGGACAGACATATAGCAATCAGCCCCAGCATTTT. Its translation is CATSRELGQTYSNQPQHF.

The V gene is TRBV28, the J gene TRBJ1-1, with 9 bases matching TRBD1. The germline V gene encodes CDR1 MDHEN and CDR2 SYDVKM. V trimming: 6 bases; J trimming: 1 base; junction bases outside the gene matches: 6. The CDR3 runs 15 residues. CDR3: CASRKTGQGNTEAFF. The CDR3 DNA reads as TGTGCCAGCAGAAAAACGGGACAGGGGAACACTGAAGCTTTCTTT.

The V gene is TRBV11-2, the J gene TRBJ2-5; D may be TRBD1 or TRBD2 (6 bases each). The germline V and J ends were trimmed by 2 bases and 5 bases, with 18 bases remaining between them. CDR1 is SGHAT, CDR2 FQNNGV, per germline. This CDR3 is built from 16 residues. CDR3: CASSLIVGGGRETQYF. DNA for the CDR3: TGTGCCAGCAGCTTAATTGTAGGGGGAGGACGTGAGACCCAGTACTTC.

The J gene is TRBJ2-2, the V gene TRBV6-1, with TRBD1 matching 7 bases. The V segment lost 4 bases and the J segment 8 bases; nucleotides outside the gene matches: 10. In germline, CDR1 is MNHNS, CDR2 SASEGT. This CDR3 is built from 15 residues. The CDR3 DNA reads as TGTGCCAGCAGTGCCTGGGACAGCTCCACTGGGGAGCTGTTTTTT. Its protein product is CASSAWDSSTGELFF.

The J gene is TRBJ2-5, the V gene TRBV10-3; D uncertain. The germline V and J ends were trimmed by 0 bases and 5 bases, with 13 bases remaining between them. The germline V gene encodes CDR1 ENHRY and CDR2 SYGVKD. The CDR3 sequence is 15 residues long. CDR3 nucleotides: TGTGCCATCAGTGAGTCGCCCGCCCTGGGGGAGACCCAGTACTTC. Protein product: CAISESPALGETQYF.

The CDR3 spells CASSYGQGEETQYF. As DNA, the CDR3 is TGTGCCAGCAGTTACGGACAGGGGGAAGAGACCCAGTACTTC. The rearrangement uses TRBV28 and TRBJ2-5, with TRBD1 identical over 10 bases. This CDR3 contains 14 residues. J was trimmed by 3 bases and V by 4 bases; bases with no gene match: 2. The V gene's germline CDR1 is MDHEN and CDR2 SYDVKM.

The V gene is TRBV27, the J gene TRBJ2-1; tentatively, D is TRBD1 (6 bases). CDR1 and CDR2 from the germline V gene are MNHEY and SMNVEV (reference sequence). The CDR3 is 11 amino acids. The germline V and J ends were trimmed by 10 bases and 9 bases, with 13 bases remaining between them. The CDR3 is CATSRGGEQFF. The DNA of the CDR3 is TGTGCCACTTCCAGGGGCGGTGAGCAGTTCTTC.

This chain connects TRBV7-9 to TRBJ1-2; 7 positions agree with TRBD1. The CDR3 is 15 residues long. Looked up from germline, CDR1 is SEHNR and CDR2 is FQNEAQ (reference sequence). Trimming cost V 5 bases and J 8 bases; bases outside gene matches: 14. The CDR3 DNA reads TGTGCCAGCAGCCCCCGGTCGGGCAGGGGGGGCGGCTACACCTTC. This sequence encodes CASSPRSGRGGGYTF.

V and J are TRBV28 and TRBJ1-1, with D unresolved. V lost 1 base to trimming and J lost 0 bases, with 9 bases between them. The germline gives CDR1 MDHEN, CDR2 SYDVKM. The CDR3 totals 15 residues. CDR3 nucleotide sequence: TGTGCCAGCAGTTTATCCAGGACGGTGAACACTGAAGCTTTCTTT. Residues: CASSLSRTVNTEAFF.

This CDR3 reads CASSLIPAGESSYEQYF. CDR3 in DNA: TGCGCCAGCAGCTTGATCCCAGCGGGGGAAAGCTCCTACGAGCAGTACTTC. The chain combines TRBV5-1 with TRBJ2-7; TRBD2 agrees at 8 bases. This CDR3 is 17 amino acids long. CDR1 and CDR2 (germline): SGHRS, YFSETQ. Losses at the gene ends were 1 base for V and 0 bases for J; bases not matched to a gene: 9.

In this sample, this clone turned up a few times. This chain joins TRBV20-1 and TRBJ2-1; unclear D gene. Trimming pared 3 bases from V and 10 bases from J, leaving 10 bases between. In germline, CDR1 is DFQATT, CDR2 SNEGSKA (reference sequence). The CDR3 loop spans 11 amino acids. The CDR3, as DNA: TGCAGTGCTAGTCACGGGCTGGAGCAGTTCTTC. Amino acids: CSASHGLEQFF.

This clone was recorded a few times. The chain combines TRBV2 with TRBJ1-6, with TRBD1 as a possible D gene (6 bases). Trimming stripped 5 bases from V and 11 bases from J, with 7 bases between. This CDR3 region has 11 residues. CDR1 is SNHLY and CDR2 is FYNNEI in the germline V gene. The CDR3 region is CASSRGAPLHF. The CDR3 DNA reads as TGTGCCAGCAGTAGGGGGGCACCCCTCCACTTT.